This T cell receptor beta chain derives from a study of T cell responses to AZD1222 COVID-19 vaccine. Study-level points and caveats: The study reported that nearly half of spike-specific TCRs target unmutated variant regions. CD4 TCRs associated with vaccination spanned spike, dominating at 160-218 and 743-854.

With respect to this clone: The antigen remains unidentified. At the DNA level, this CDR3 is encoded by other sequences in the same sample as well.

Assay: immunoSEQ multiplex PCR; the TCRdb copy retains only in-frame clones and omits some. The data show 95,000 to 150,000 clones, 89% seen once. This TCR was sampled from an adult in good health. The specimen comprised peripheral blood, sampled on day 0 of AZD1222 vaccination.

Here the CDR3 DNA reads TGTGCCAGCAGTTTAGCCAGCAATCAGCCCCAGCATTTT. It yields the protein CASSLASNQPQHF. This chain joins TRBV12-3 or TRBV12-4 and TRBJ1-5; D gene uncertain. The CDR3 loop spans 13 amino acids. Trimming removed 0 bases at V and 1 base at J, with 1 base between.